The clone carrying this T cell receptor beta chain has only a few counts. The CDR3 runs 12 residues. From germline, CDR1 is SGHDT and CDR2 YYEEEE. V gave up 4 bases and J gave up 6 bases, with 11 bases separating them. This record belongs to a study of blood T cells in healthy people across ages. A sample-barcoded 5' primer and a J-beta primer mix were used in a second PCR of about 7 to 12 cycles. In TCRdb, the 5' RACE reads were re-called with MiXCR into one record per CDR3 protein. The sample records 750,000 or so distinct CDR3 sequences, 25% being singletons. The same sample was also used in a study of T cells of mothers and their children. That study reports: No clones detected were persistent microchimeric T cell clones.

V and J are TRBV5-6 and TRBJ2-7; D is ambiguous. This clonotype originated in a boy aged 5-17 years in good health. What was sequenced was blood. CDR3 DNA: TGTGCCAGCAGCCCCGGCCTCCCCGAGCAGTACTTC. This codes for CASSPGLPEQYF.